This TCR beta chain was identified in a study of blood T cell repertoires in COVID-19. Study-wide context: Some COVID-19 samples were acute and others convalescent; all came from the United States, Italy and Spain.

CDR1 is ENHRY, CDR2 SYGVKD, per germline. The CDR3 loop spans 14 amino acids. V gave up 6 bases and J gave up 4 bases, with 13 bases separating them. The data were produced by immunoSEQ multiplex PCR, yet TCRdb's version contains in-frame clones alone and is incomplete. Seen here are under 450,000 clones, less than 90% observed once, and the top ten hold 7% to 7.5%. Those enrolled in Seattle joined during active infection and were followed longitudinally afterward. The genes are TRBV10-3 and TRBJ2-1; weak D call: TRBD1 (6 bases). The origin of this receptor is a woman aged 55 to 70 with COVID-19, enrolled during active disease. The sample comprised peripheral blood. The CDR3 DNA sequence: TGTGCCATCAGCCGGGACACCAATTACAATGAGCAGTTCTTC. Amino acid sequence: CAISRDTNYNEQFF.